This T cell receptor (beta chain) was sequenced during a study of identical twins. Trimming left V 2 bases short and J 5 bases short, with 11 bases between. CDR1 and CDR2 from the germline V gene are SQVTM and ANQGSEA. CDR3 length: 13 amino acids. Template switching, a step in the protocol, added a universal primer site, and cDNA carried unique molecular identifiers. Via MiXCR, TCRdb re-called the 5' RACE reads, giving one row per CDR3 protein. Of hundreds of thousands of distinct CDR3 sequences listed, around 6.1% are singletons. This clonotype was counted ten times or more. The source material was naive T cells sorted from blood. This receptor was taken from a man aged 18-30 years in good health. The V gene is TRBV29-1, the J gene TRBJ2-3, with a tentative D call TRBD2 (6 bases). CDR3 region: CSVERTTLDTQYF. CDR3 nucleotide sequence: TGCAGCGTTGAAAGGACTACGTTAGATACGCAGTATTTT.